This T cell receptor (beta chain) was sequenced in a study of blood T cell repertoires in COVID-19. The wider study: Whether acute or convalescent, the COVID-19 samples came from the United States, Italy and Spain. T cells, B-cell-depleted T cells, or PBMCs supplied cDNA or gDNA.

Followed longitudinally, the Seattle patients had been enrolled during active infection. The V gene's germline CDR1 is LGHDT and CDR2 YNNKEL (reference sequence). The CDR3 has 15 amino acids. J lost 7 bases, V lost 4 bases, and 6 bases had no gene match. The data were produced by immunoSEQ multiplex PCR, yet TCRdb's version contains in-frame clones alone and is incomplete. The table has around 370,000 clones, more than 70% seen once. This clonotype was obtained from a woman aged 65 to 85 with COVID-19, enrolled during active disease. The sample was peripheral blood. This chain joins TRBV3-1 (or the pseudogene TRBV3-2) and TRBJ1-6, with TRBD1 matching 8 bases. CDR3 in amino acids: CASSRRDRNNSPLHF. The CDR3 DNA reads as TGTGCCAGCAGCCGCCGGGACAGGAACAATTCACCCCTCCACTTT.